These 26 T cell receptor beta chains were all obtained from the same sample, sequenced in a study of T cell clonality in common variable immunodeficiency. The method was immunoSEQ multiplex PCR; TCRdb's version includes in-frame clones alone and lacks a portion of them. Listed for the sample are about 81,000 clones, none seen a single time. Source material: peripheral blood mononuclear cells. The source is a person aged 18 to 75 in good health.

This clone came up many times. The read terminates 3 residues before the CDR3 end, so the remaining end is supplied by the germline J gene. This chain uses TRBV12-3 or TRBV12-4 with TRBJ1-5; 12 bases fit TRBD1. This CDR3 spans 17 amino acids. Trimming removed 9 bases from V and 3 bases from J; junction bases left unmatched: 12. CDR3 DNA (partial): TGTGCCAGGGGACAGGGGGCGACGAACTGTGACAATCAGCCC. Translated: CARGQGATNCDNQP. The complete CDR3 sequence is CARGQGATNCDNQPQHF.

This clone appeared many times. The CDR3 end lies 3 residues beyond the end of the read and is filled in from the germline J gene. This rearrangement joins TRBV19 to TRBJ2-3; the match to TRBD2 covers 7 bases. V gave up 0 bases and J gave up 1 base; unmatched junction bases: 4. The CDR3 loop spans 16 amino acids. Germline V gene data show CDR1 as LNHDA and CDR2 as SQIVND (reference sequence). The covered CDR3 bases are TGTGCCAGTAGTATAGATCGCGGGAGTGGCACAGATACG. Translation: CASSIDRGSGTDT. In full, the CDR3 is CASSIDRGSGTDTQYF.

This clone was counted ten times or more. The read ends 3 residues early relative to the CDR3; the germline J gene fills the gap. The chain joins TRBV5-4 to TRBJ1-1, with D tentatively TRBD1 (5 bases). CDR3 size: 15 residues. The germline V gene encodes CDR1 SGHNT and CDR2 YYREEE (reference sequence). The ends were cut back, 3 bases at V and 0 bases at J, with 12 bases in the middle. CDR3 bases read: TGTGCCAGCAGCTCGCCAAGACAGATGAACACTGAA. Amino acids: CASSSPRQMNTE. The whole CDR3 sequence is CASSSPRQMNTEAFF.

This clone occurred many times. Coverage ceases 3 residues before the CDR3 finishes, and the germline J gene fills in the end. This rearrangement joins TRBV18 to TRBJ1-4; 8 positions match TRBD1. Losses at the gene ends were 0 bases for V and 5 bases for J; bases not matched to a gene: 2. The CDR3 totals 15 residues. Germline lookup yields CDR1 KGHSH and CDR2 LQKENI. The sequenced CDR3 bases are TGTGCCAGCTCACCACCTTGGGACAGGAATGAAAAA. It encodes CASSPPWDRNEK. In full, the CDR3 is CASSPPWDRNEKLFF.

This clone occurred many times. The read ends 3 residues early relative to the CDR3; the germline J gene fills the gap. This chain links TRBV28 with TRBJ1-1; D is undetermined. V gave up 7 bases and J gave up 3 bases, with 12 bases separating them. Germline assignment: CDR1 MDHEN and CDR2 SYDVKM. This CDR3 comprises 13 residues. The CDR3 loop is CASIPMTYTEAFF. The CDR3 bases that were read are TGTGCCAGCATCCCCATGACTTACACTGAA.

This clone was counted at least ten times. The sequenced fragment ends 3 residues before the CDR3 boundary, so the rest is inferred from the germline J gene. The V and J genes are TRBV29-1 and TRBJ1-1; 9 bases align to TRBD1. Trimming cost V 5 bases and J 5 bases; bases outside gene matches: 15. Looked up from germline, CDR1 is SQVTM and CDR2 is ANQGSEA. The CDR3 spans 16 residues. The CDR3 bases that were read are TGCAGCGTTACCTCACAGGGGGCCCCATGGATTACTGAA. Amino acid sequence: CSVTSQGAPWITE. From start to end, the CDR3 is CSVTSQGAPWITEAFF.

This clone was seen ten or more times. Read sequence stops 3 residues before the CDR3 end, and the germline J gene provides the missing end. The chain joins TRBV19 to TRBJ2-7, with TRBD1 matching over 11 bases. V gave up 3 bases and J gave up 4 bases; unmatched junction bases: 8. In germline, CDR1 is LNHDA, CDR2 SQIVND (reference sequence). The CDR3 covers 16 residues. This chain's CDR3 is CASSIAFGQGAYEQYF. The covered CDR3 bases are TGTGCCAGTAGTATTGCCTTCGGACAGGGGGCTTACGAG. Full variable domain (remainder filled in from reference TRBV19 and TRBJ2-7): DGGITQSPKYLFRKEGQNVTLSCEQNLNHDAMYWYRQDPGQGLRLIYYSQIVNDFQKGDIAEGYSVSREKKESFPLTVTSAQKNPTAFYLCASSIAFGQGAYEQYFGPGTRLTVT.

In this sample, this clone turned up many times. Coverage ceases 3 residues before the CDR3 finishes, and the germline J gene fills in the end. The V gene is TRBV7-2, the J gene TRBJ1-1; D is possibly TRBD1 (6 bases). The CDR3 runs to 11 residues. V lost 6 bases and J 6 bases, leaving 8 bases between the germline ends. The germline CDR1 and CDR2 sequences are SGHTA and FQGNSA. The CDR3 here is CASRRTAEAFF. The DNA read from the CDR3 is TGTGCCAGCAGACGGACAGCTGAA.

This clone was counted ten times or more. The missing CDR3 end, 3 residues past where the read stops, is filled in from the germline J gene. The chain joins TRBV19 to TRBJ2-7; maybe TRBD1 (6 bases). Germline V gene lookup returns CDR1 LNHDA and CDR2 SQIVND (reference sequence). V lost 2 bases, J lost 0 bases, and 11 bases lay in between. This CDR3 contains 15 residues. CDR3 sequence: CASSISGDSSYEQYF. The sequenced CDR3 bases are TGTGCCAGTAGTATATCAGGGGATAGCTCCTACGAG.

This clone was counted many times. Read data end 3 residues before the CDR3 end; the end is taken from the germline J gene. The chain joins TRBV5-6 to TRBJ1-5; a possible D gene is TRBD1 (5 bases). Trimming removed 7 bases at V and 6 bases at J, with 17 bases between. The CDR3 extends over 14 amino acids. Germline CDR1 is SGHDT and CDR2 is YYEEEE. CDR3 amino acids: CASYRQGGGQPQHF. The sequenced part of the CDR3 DNA is TGTGCCAGCTATCGCCAGGGTGGAGGTCAGCCC.

This clone has a count of ten or more. The CDR3 end lies 3 residues beyond the end of the read and is filled in from the germline J gene. The chain carries TRBV12-3 or TRBV12-4 and TRBJ2-4, with D possibly being TRBD2 (6 bases). The length of the CDR3 is 15 residues. Deletions cut 4 bases from V and 5 bases from J, with 15 bases between. Partial CDR3 DNA: TGTGCCAGCAGTTCCGCCCGGACTACCCAAAACATT. This translates into CASSSARTTQNI. The entire CDR3 is CASSSARTTQNIQYF.

The sample holds many counts of this clone. The read gets to within 3 residues of the CDR3 end, and the germline J gene fills in the rest. The genes are TRBV12-3 or TRBV12-4 and TRBJ2-1; D is uncertain. There are 12 residues in the CDR3. The ends were cut back, 6 bases at V and 1 base at J, with 4 bases in the middle. CDR3 in amino acids: CASRTSYNEQFF. The part of the CDR3 DNA that was read is TGTGCCAGCAGGACTTCCTACAATGAG.

This clone occurred a few times. This CDR3 is CASSPQGIGAFF. CDR3 bases read: TGTGCCAGCAGCCCCCAGGGGATTGGG. The chain couples TRBV11-2 to TRBJ1-1; the D gene is possibly TRBD1 (6 bases). The read stops 3 residues short of the end of the CDR3; the missing end is completed from the germline J gene. Germline V lookup: CDR1 SGHAT, CDR2 FQNNGV. This CDR3 is built from 12 residues.

This clone appeared many times. The CDR3 extends 3 residues past the end of the read, so its final part is completed from the germline J gene. The chain combines TRBV7-2 with TRBJ2-2; D may be TRBD1 or TRBD2 (5 bases each). The CDR3 covers 12 residues. V lost 9 bases to trimming and J lost 7 bases, with 12 bases between them. CDR1 SGHTA and CDR2 FQGNSA come from the germline V gene. The DNA read from the CDR3 is TGTGCCAGTTCGGCGAGGGGCGGGGAG. As protein: CASSARGGE. The whole CDR3 protein is CASSARGGELFF. The entire variable domain, with the rest obtained from reference TRBV7-2 and TRBJ2-2, is as follows: GAGVSQSPSNKVTEKGKDVELRCDPISGHTALYWYRQSLGQGLEFLIYFQGNSAPDKSGLPSDRFSAERTGGSVSTLTIQRTQQEDSAVYLCASSARGGELFFGEGSRLTVL.

This clone was found many times. The CDR3 reads CASTPFPPGQGITEAFF. The CDR3 bases that were read are TGTGCCAGTACCCCCTTCCCGCCGGGGCAGGGGATCACTGAA. This sequence joins TRBV19 and TRBJ1-1; D is perhaps TRBD1 (6 bases). The CDR3 end falls 3 residues outside the read, so it is completed with the germline J gene. CDR1 is LNHDA, CDR2 SQIVND, per germline (reference sequence). CDR3 length: 17 residues. V was shortened by 7 bases and J by 4 bases, with 25 bases between the two germline ends.

This clone was found many times. The read comes to an end 3 residues before the CDR3 does, leaving the germline J gene to fill in the end. This chain joins TRBV20-1 and TRBJ2-7; 7 bases agree with TRBD2. Trimming removed 1 base from V and 0 bases from J; junction bases left unmatched: 3. The germline CDR1 and CDR2 sequences are DFQATT and SNEGSKA (reference sequence). The CDR3 is 14 residues long. The CDR3 region is CSARGGRSSYEQYF. CDR3 bases read: TGCAGTGCTAGAGGCGGGAGAAGCTCCTACGAG.

Regarding this clone: The DNA ends 3 residues before the CDR3 does, and the rest of the CDR3 is filled in from the germline J gene. The J gene is TRBJ2-7, the V gene TRBV5-1; unclear D gene. CDR3 size: 14 residues. The germline V gene has CDR1 SGHRS and CDR2 YFSETQ. The V and J ends lost 0 bases and 6 bases respectively, with 13 bases between them. The sequenced CDR3 bases are TGCGCCAGCAGCTTGGCCGTAGGGTCCAGCGAG. Protein sequence: CASSLAVGSSE. The full-length CDR3 reads as CASSLAVGSSEQYF.

Many counts were recorded for this clone. The CDR3 end lies 3 residues beyond the end of the read and is filled in from the germline J gene. This chain joins TRBV18 and TRBJ2-6; D is unresolved. This CDR3 comprises 15 residues. The V end was cut by 0 bases, the J end by 0 bases, with 3 bases between. Germline V lookup: CDR1 KGHSH, CDR2 LQKENI. The CDR3 here is CASSPPYSGANVLTF. CDR3 bases read: TGTGCCAGCTCACCACCTTACTCTGGGGCCAACGTC.

In its sample, this clone was seen many times. The missing CDR3 end, 3 residues past where the read stops, is filled in from the germline J gene. The chain joins TRBV14 to TRBJ2-3; tentative D call: TRBD1 (6 bases). V dropped 5 bases and J dropped 2 bases, with 23 bases sitting between them. Per germline, CDR1 SGHDN and CDR2 FVKESK. The CDR3 runs to 18 residues. The CDR3 loop is CASSYTTARGAFTDTQYF. The DNA read from the CDR3 is TGTGCCAGCAGCTACACAACCGCCAGGGGAGCTTTCACAGATACG.

This clone has a count of ten or more. The CDR3 end falls 3 residues outside the read, so it is completed with the germline J gene. The chain uses TRBV2 and TRBJ1-3, with D possibly TRBD1 on 5 matching bases. The V end lost 4 bases, the J end lost 2 bases, and 9 bases lay between the germline ends. CDR3 length: 14 residues. Germline V gene data show CDR1 as SNHLY and CDR2 as FYNNEI. The part of the CDR3 DNA that was read is TGTGCCAGCAGTGCCGCGGGGCCTGGAAACACC. It specifies CASSAAGPGNT. The full CDR3 is CASSAAGPGNTIYF.

A few counts support this clone. Read sequence stops 3 residues before the CDR3 end, and the germline J gene provides the missing end. The V gene is TRBV7-2, the J gene TRBJ2-5, with 8 nucleotides matching TRBD2. Per germline, CDR1 SGHTA and CDR2 FQGNSA. This CDR3 is 15 amino acids long. V lost 5 bases to trimming and J lost 4 bases; unmatched junction nucleotides: 9. CDR3 loop: CASSPPAGGSETQYF. Partial CDR3 DNA: TGTGCCAGCAGCCCCCCGGCGGGAGGCTCAGAGACC.

In its sample, this clone was seen many times. The read gets to within 3 residues of the CDR3 end, and the germline J gene fills in the rest. The rearrangement links TRBV7-2 to TRBJ1-5, with D possibly being TRBD1 (6 bases). Germline V gives CDR1 SGHTA, CDR2 FQGNSA. The length of the CDR3 is 15 residues. Trimming pared 5 bases from V and 3 bases from J, leaving 14 bases between. CDR3 amino acids: CASSAEGGLNQPQHF. The sequenced part of the CDR3 DNA is TGTGCCAGCAGCGCGGAGGGGGGGCTCAATCAGCCC.

The sample holds many counts of this clone. The read ends 3 residues shy of where the CDR3 ends; the end is completed using the germline J gene. The chain employs TRBV7-2 and TRBJ2-1; D is perhaps TRBD1 (6 bases). The germline CDR1 and CDR2 sequences are SGHTA and FQGNSA. CDR3 length equals 13 residues. V lost 2 bases and J 9 bases, leaving 11 bases between the germline ends. This CDR3 reads CASSLRVGGEQFF. The sequenced part of the CDR3 DNA is TGTGCCAGCAGCTTAAGGGTAGGGGGTGAG. The full variable domain, completed using reference TRBV7-2 and TRBJ2-1, is GAGVSQSPSNKVTEKGKDVELRCDPISGHTALYWYRQSLGQGLEFLIYFQGNSAPDKSGLPSDRFSAERTGGSVSTLTIQRTQQEDSAVYLCASSLRVGGEQFFGPGTRLTVL.

This clone occurred many times. The read halts 3 residues ahead of the CDR3 end, with the missing end drawn from the germline J gene. V and J are TRBV20-1 and TRBJ2-7, with TRBD1 matching 10 bases. CDR1 DFQATT and CDR2 SNEGSKA come from the germline V gene (reference sequence). The CDR3 is made up of 12 amino acids. V gave up 5 bases and J gave up 5 bases; unmatched junction bases: 3. The DNA read from the CDR3 is TGCAGTGCTTCGGACAGGGGGGACGAG. Translation: CSASDRGDE. The entire CDR3 protein reads CSASDRGDEQYF.

At least ten counts were recorded for this clone. The CDR3 loop is CAISGAGGLYEQYF. CDR3 DNA, as far as it was read: TGTGCCATCAGTGGGGCAGGGGGCTTATACGAG. This chain joins TRBV10-3 and TRBJ2-7, with 8 bases matching TRBD1. Read coverage stops 3 residues before the CDR3 terminus; the germline J gene supplies the remainder. V dropped 4 bases and J dropped 4; count of bases not matched to a gene: 6. Germline V gives CDR1 ENHRY, CDR2 SYGVKD. This CDR3 contains 14 residues.

This clone was counted many times. The read ends 3 residues early relative to the CDR3; the germline J gene fills the gap. The gene calls are TRBV30 and TRBJ2-7; D may correspond to TRBD1 or TRBD2 (6 bases each). Trimming removed 5 bases from V and 3 bases from J, with 14 bases in between. This CDR3 spans 13 amino acids. Germline CDR1 reads GTSNPN; CDR2 reads SVGIG (reference sequence). CDR3 amino acids: CAWAAGHLYEQYF. Partial CDR3 DNA: TGTGCCTGGGCTGCGGGACACCTCTACGAG.